This is a list of T cell receptor beta chains from one sample in a study of identical twins. Each CDR3 protein gets one entry after TCRdb re-called the 5' RACE reads with MiXCR. This table holds hundreds of thousands of distinct CDR3 sequences, 20% to 25% found once. The data also belong to a second study, concerning T cells expressing NK-cell markers.

Sample: CD4+ T cells sorted from blood. Receptors were obtained from a woman aged 18-29 years in good health. Each CDR3 is given with its conserved first and last residue. The D gene is left open where the match is weak. Size values are once, few and many counts, or a class for expanded clones, and some rows have none.

v_gene	abundance	d_gene	j_gene	CDR3aa	CDR3nt
TRBV12-3/TRBV12-4	many	NA	TRBJ1-2	CASRLDRSPNYGYTF	TGTGCCAGCAGGCTGGACAGAAGCCCTAACTATGGCTACACCTTC
TRBV18	NA	NA	TRBJ1-6	CASVGSKGNSPLHF	TGTGCCAGCGTCGGGTCAAAAGGGAATTCACCCCTCCACTTT
TRBV5-4	few	NA	TRBJ1-2	CASSLAGQDGYTF	TGTGCCAGCAGCTTGGCAGGGCAGGATGGCTACACCTTC
TRBV12-3/TRBV12-4	NA	TRBD1	TRBJ1-2	CASSLRQGTYGYTF	TGTGCCAGCAGCCTAAGACAGGGAACCTATGGCTACACCTTC
TRBV18	NA	NA	TRBJ2-5	CASSPIHGETQYF	TGTGCCAGCTCACCCATACATGGGGAGACCCAGTACTTC
TRBV7-8	NA	TRBD2	TRBJ2-6	CASSLVLAGPHSGANVLTF	TGTGCCAGCAGCTTAGTTCTAGCGGGACCCCACTCTGGGGCCAACGTCCTGACTTTC
TRBV25-1	NA	TRBD1	TRBJ1-1	CASRADRGNTEAFF	TGTGCCAGCAGGGCTGACAGGGGGAACACTGAAGCTTTCTTT
TRBV7-9	few	NA	TRBJ1-1	CASSLSGGFTEAFF	TGTGCCAGCAGCTTAAGCGGGGGTTTTACTGAAGCTTTCTTT
TRBV7-8	few	NA	TRBJ2-3	CASSLDGGASTDTQYF	TGTGCCAGCAGCTTAGATGGCGGAGCTAGCACAGATACGCAGTATTTT
TRBV19	NA	TRBD1	TRBJ2-5	CASKQTGVEKTQYF	TGTGCCAGTAAGCAGACAGGGGTAGAAAAGACCCAGTACTTC
TRBV5-1	NA	NA	TRBJ1-1	CASSLGRGDTEAFF	TGCGCCAGCAGCTTGGGGCGGGGAGACACTGAAGCTTTCTTT
TRBV15	few	NA	TRBJ2-3	CATSRGGGTDTQYF	TGTGCCACCAGCAGAGGGGGGGGCACAGATACGCAGTATTTT
TRBV5-1	few	NA	TRBJ1-4	CASSNRPAGAEKLFF	TGCGCCAGCAGTAACCGACCCGCGGGCGCTGAAAAACTGTTTTTT
TRBV29-1	NA	NA	TRBJ2-1	CSVLRANEQFF	TGCAGCGTGTTACGGGCGAATGAGCAGTTCTTC
TRBV5-1	few	NA	TRBJ1-6	CASSPSGRDPLHF	TGCGCCAGCAGCCCGTCAGGGAGAGACCCCCTCCACTTT
TRBV9	NA	NA	TRBJ1-6	CASSVEGTSNSPLHF	TGTGCCAGCAGCGTAGAGGGTACATCGAATTCACCCCTCCACTTT
TRBV6-5	NA	NA	TRBJ2-7	CASSYLDSYSFGQYF	TGTGCCAGCAGTTATCTCGACAGCTATAGTTTTGGGCAGTACTTC
TRBV5-1	NA	TRBD1	TRBJ2-7	CASSLGDRDAHEQYF	TGCGCCAGCAGCTTGGGGGACAGGGACGCTCACGAGCAGTACTTC
TRBV7-3	NA	NA	TRBJ2-5	CASSFHGGPETQYF	TGTGCCAGCAGCTTTCACGGGGGGCCAGAGACCCAGTACTTC
TRBV5-4	NA	NA	TRBJ2-7	CASSLGDTSYEQYF	TGTGCCAGCAGCTTGGGGGACACATCCTACGAGCAGTACTTC
TRBV29-1	many	NA	TRBJ2-5	CSVDATRETQYF	TGCAGCGTTGATGCTACCCGGGAGACCCAGTACTTC
TRBV28	few	NA	TRBJ1-1	CASRLRDAEAFF	TGTGCCAGCAGGCTCAGGGATGCTGAAGCTTTCTTT
TRBV18	NA	TRBD1	TRBJ1-1	CASSPDRGQTEAFF	TGTGCCAGCTCACCGGACAGGGGGCAGACTGAAGCTTTCTTT
TRBV12-3/TRBV12-4	NA	NA	TRBJ1-1	CATAGRSNTEAFF	TGTGCCACTGCGGGACGGAGTAACACTGAAGCTTTCTTT
TRBV6-5	NA	NA	TRBJ1-2	CASSYGRANYGYTF	TGTGCCAGCAGTTACGGCAGGGCTAACTATGGCTACACCTTC
TRBV5-1	NA	TRBD1	TRBJ2-7	CASARDRNYEQYF	TGCGCCAGTGCAAGGGACAGGAACTACGAGCAGTACTTC
TRBV20-1	few	NA	TRBJ2-2	CSATPGVNTGELFF	TGCAGTGCCACCCCGGGGGTAAACACCGGGGAGCTGTTTTTT
TRBV29-1	few	NA	TRBJ1-1	CSVSGWGPEAFF	TGCAGCGTCTCGGGGTGGGGCCCTGAAGCTTTCTTT
TRBV6-5	NA	TRBD2	TRBJ2-1	CASSYGTGGSYNEQFF	TGTGCCAGCAGTTACGGGACGGGAGGGTCCTACAATGAGCAGTTCTTC
TRBV12-3/TRBV12-4	NA	TRBD2	TRBJ2-3	CASSPKAGGGFSPQYF	TGTGCCAGCAGTCCCAAAGCGGGAGGGGGCTTTTCGCCGCAGTATTTT
TRBV12-3/TRBV12-4	NA	TRBD2	TRBJ2-1	CASKFLAGGRYNEQFF	TGTGCCAGCAAGTTCCTAGCGGGAGGGAGGTACAATGAGCAGTTCTTC
TRBV30	NA	NA	TRBJ1-2	CAWSVGDYGYTF	TGTGCCTGGAGTGTAGGCGACTATGGCTACACCTTC
TRBV7-7	NA	TRBD2	TRBJ2-3	CASTRFLLETGLGTDTQYF	TGTGCCAGCACCCGATTTTTACTAGAGACGGGACTAGGAACAGATACGCAGTATTTT
TRBV7-9	many	NA	TRBJ1-1	CASSAHKKNTEAFF	TGTGCCAGCAGCGCCCACAAAAAAAACACTGAAGCTTTCTTT
TRBV5-6	NA	NA	TRBJ2-5	CASSSLLVAQYF	TGTGCCAGCAGCTCCCTCCTCGTGGCCCAGTACTTC
TRBV12-5	few	TRBD1	TRBJ2-3	CASGRDRGTDTQYF	TGTGCTAGTGGCAGGGACAGGGGCACAGATACGCAGTATTTT
TRBV7-9	few	NA	TRBJ2-6	CASSIRQGGLGANVLTF	TGTGCCAGCAGTATACGACAGGGAGGGCTCGGGGCCAACGTCCTGACTTTC
TRBV12-3/TRBV12-4	few	NA	TRBJ2-7	CASSLNVGYEQYF	TGTGCCAGCAGTTTAAATGTGGGGTACGAGCAGTACTTC
TRBV21-1	few	NA	TRBJ1-2	CASSNIWPSYTF	TGTGCCAGCAGCAATATATGGCCGAGCTACACCTTC
TRBV20-1	few	NA	TRBJ2-2	CSARVSPNTGELFF	TGCAGTGCTAGGGTGTCGCCGAACACCGGGGAGCTGTTTTTT
TRBV9	NA	NA	TRBJ2-5	CASSVDLTAGATQYF	TGTGCCAGCAGCGTAGATCTCACGGCAGGGGCGACCCAGTACTTC